Listed below are T cell receptor beta chains from one sample, sequenced in a study of cytomegalovirus exposure and HLA in healthy donors. Using immunoSEQ multiplex PCR, the repertoire was profiled, and TCRdb retains in-frame clones only, with some absent. The sample consists of over 100,000 clones, 76% of them appearing once. Sequenced sample: PBMCs. These receptors originate from a female donor in good health and CMV-seropositive. Each CDR3 is given with its conserved first and last residue. Fields, in order: clone size, V gene, J gene, D gene, CDR3 DNA, CDR3 protein. A D gene is named only where the DNA matches it firmly. Only some rows state a clone size, as once, few, many or a class for expanded clones.

>-|TRBV9|TRBJ2-1|TRBD2
TGTGCCAGCAGCGCACCCGCGGGGGTCCTCTCCTACAATGAGCAGTTCTTC
CASSAPAGVLSYNEQFF
>-|TRBV25-1|TRBJ1-4|-
TGTGCCAGCAGTCAAACAGGGCCGGCTGAAAAACTGTTTTTT
CASSQTGPAEKLFF
>-|TRBV5-4|TRBJ1-2|TRBD1
TGTGCCAGCAGCGAAGGACAGGAAAACTATGGCTACACCTTC
CASSEGQENYGYTF
>-|TRBV7-9|TRBJ2-5|TRBD1
TGTTCCAGCAGCCGTGGGACAGGGCAAGAGACCCAGTACTTC
CSSSRGTGQETQYF
>few|TRBV4-2|TRBJ2-1|-
TGTGCCAGCAGCCGAAGGGAGGTGAATGAGCAGTTCTTC
CASSRREVNEQFF
>-|TRBV19|TRBJ2-1|TRBD2
TGTGCCAGTACCAAGAAGGTTGCGGGAGCACTCAATGAGCAGTTCTTC
CASTKKVAGALNEQFF
>-|TRBV6-1|TRBJ1-5|-
TGTGCCAGCAGTCCGGTCCGGGGCAATCAGCCCCAGCATTTT
CASSPVRGNQPQHF
>-|TRBV4-1|TRBJ2-1|TRBD1
TGCGCCAGCAGCCAAGTAGTGACAGGGGATAATGAGCAGTTCTTC
CASSQVVTGDNEQFF
>-|TRBV6-1|TRBJ1-1|-
TGTGCCAGCACCGGACAGCCGAATATGAACACTGAAGCTTTCTTT
CASTGQPNMNTEAFF
>few|TRBV28|TRBJ1-1|-
TGTGCCAGCAGTTTATACCATGCGGGAGGCACTGAAGCTTTCTTT
CASSLYHAGGTEAFF
>-|TRBV10-3|TRBJ1-4|TRBD1
TGTGCCACCGGGACAGGTCTTAATGAAAAACTGTTTTTT
CATGTGLNEKLFF
>-|TRBV6-1|TRBJ2-1|TRBD2
TGTGCCAGCAGTTGGGAGCGGGGGTCCTACAATGAGCAGTTCTTC
CASSWERGSYNEQFF
>-|TRBV6-5|TRBJ2-5|TRBD1
TGTGCCAGCGGACGTTTGGGACAGGGACAAGAGACCCAGTACTTC
CASGRLGQGQETQYF
>-|TRBV7-2|TRBJ1-3|-
TGTGCCAGCACGATTCCAGGCACTGGAAACACCATATATTTT
CASTIPGTGNTIYF
>-|TRBV15|TRBJ2-7|TRBD1
TGTGCCACCAGCAGCGTTCAGCCCGGGACAGGGGTGGGCGAGCAGTACTTC
CATSSVQPGTGVGEQYF
>-|TRBV7-9|TRBJ2-3|TRBD2
TGTGCCAGCAGCTTTACTAGCGGGGGTGCTTTGGATACGCAGTATTTT
CASSFTSGGALDTQYF
>few|TRBV13|TRBJ1-6|-
TGTGCCAGCAGCCCCTTAAATTCACCCCTCCACTTT
CASSPLNSPLHF
>-|TRBV15|TRBJ1-1|TRBD1
TGTGCCACCAGCAGGGACAGGGTCTTATATTTGGACACTGAAGCTTTCTTT
CATSRDRVLYLDTEAFF
>-|TRBV30|TRBJ1-1|TRBD1
TGTGCCTGGAGAAGACAGGGGGTAGCTTTCTTT
CAWRRQGVAFF
>few|TRBV4-1|TRBJ1-6|-
TGCGCCAGCAGCCACAAACAGGGCGTCTCAGAATCACCCCTCCACTTT
CASSHKQGVSESPLHF
>-|TRBV25-1|TRBJ2-1|TRBD1
TGTGCCAGCAGTGAACCGACAGGGGTGGACAATGAGCAGTTCTTC
CASSEPTGVDNEQFF
>-|TRBV30|TRBJ1-6|TRBD1
TGTGCCTGGGTTTCCGGGACAGGGAATTCACCCCTCCACTTT
CAWVSGTGNSPLHF
>few|TRBV6-1|TRBJ1-1|-
TGTGCCAGCAGTGATTGGCAGGCGCGGGGCACTGAAGCTTTCTTT
CASSDWQARGTEAFF
>-|TRBV6-5|TRBJ1-1|-
TGTGCCAGCAGTTACTACCAGGGAAGGACTGAAGCTTTCTTT
CASSYYQGRTEAFF
>few|TRBV18|TRBJ1-1|-
TGTGCCAGCTCACCAATCGGGAGTAGGGCTGAAGCTTTCTTT
CASSPIGSRAEAFF
>-|TRBV29-1|TRBJ2-3|TRBD2
TGCAGCGCTGGGAGGGGAACAGATACGCAGTATTTT
CSAGRGTDTQYF
>-|TRBV27|TRBJ1-4|-
TGTGCCAGCAGTCCCCGGGGGGAGGTGGTTCGGGAACTGTTTTTT
CASSPRGEVVRELFF
>few|TRBV6-1|TRBJ1-4|-
TGTGCCAGCAGTGAGTGGCAGGGATATGAAAAACTGTTTTTT
CASSEWQGYEKLFF
>-|TRBV5-1|TRBJ2-6|-
TGCGCCAGCAGCTTTGATCGGGGGTCCGTCTCTGGGGCCAACGTCCTGACTTTC
CASSFDRGSVSGANVLTF
>-|TRBV11-2|TRBJ2-3|TRBD2
TGTGCCAGCAGCTTAGAATCTAGCGGGGAAGAGTATTTT
CASSLESSGEEYF
>-|TRBV19|TRBJ1-2|TRBD1
TGTGCCAGTAGTCCCGGGACAGGTACTGGCTACACCTTC
CASSPGTGTGYTF